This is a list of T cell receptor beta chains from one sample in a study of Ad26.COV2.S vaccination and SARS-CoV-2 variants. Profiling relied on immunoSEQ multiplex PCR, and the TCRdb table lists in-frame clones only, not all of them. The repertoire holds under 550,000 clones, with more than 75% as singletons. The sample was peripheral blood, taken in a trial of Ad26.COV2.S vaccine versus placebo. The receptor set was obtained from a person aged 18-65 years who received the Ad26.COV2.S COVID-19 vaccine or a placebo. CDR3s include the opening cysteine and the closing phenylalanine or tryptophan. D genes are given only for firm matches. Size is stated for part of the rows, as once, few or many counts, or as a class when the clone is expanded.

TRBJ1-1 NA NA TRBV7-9 CASSRSSGIEAFF TGTGCCAGCAGCCGTAGCTCGGGAATTGAAGCTTTCTTT
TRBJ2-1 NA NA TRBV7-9 CASSLGGLYNEQFF TGTGCCAGCAGCTTAGGGGGGCTATACAATGAGCAGTTCTTC
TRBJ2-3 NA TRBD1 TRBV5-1 CASWDRGTDTQYF TGCGCCAGCTGGGACAGGGGCACAGATACGCAGTATTTT
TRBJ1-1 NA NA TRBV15 CATSITDLNTEAFF TGTGCCACCAGCATTACAGATTTGAACACTGAAGCTTTCTTT
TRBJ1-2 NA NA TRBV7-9 CASSYPGASGYTF TGTGCCAGCAGCTATCCCGGGGCTAGTGGCTACACCTTC
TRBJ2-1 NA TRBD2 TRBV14 CASSQESSVGGEDNEQFF TGTGCCAGCAGCCAAGAATCCTCGGTGGGGGGGGAGGACAATGAGCAGTTCTTC
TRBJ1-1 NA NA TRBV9 CASSVGTMGGGMNTEAFF TGTGCCAGCAGCGTCGGTACCATGGGGGGCGGCATGAACACTGAAGCTTTCTTT
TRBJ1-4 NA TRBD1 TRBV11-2 CASSLEVTGAEKLFF TGTGCCAGCAGCTTAGAGGTGACAGGGGCTGAAAAACTGTTTTTT
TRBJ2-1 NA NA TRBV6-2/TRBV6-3 CASSRGRPSSYNEQFF TGTGCCAGCAGTCGCGGCAGACCCAGCTCCTACAATGAGCAGTTCTTC
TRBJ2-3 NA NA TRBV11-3 CASSTIRGLDTQYF TGTGCCAGCAGCACAATTAGGGGGTTAGATACGCAGTATTTT
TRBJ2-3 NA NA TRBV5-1 CASSFGWVEDTQYF TGCGCCAGCAGCTTCGGGTGGGTCGAGGATACGCAGTATTTT
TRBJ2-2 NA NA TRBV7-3 CASSLTGHLQAGELFF TGTGCCAGCAGCTTAACTGGGCACCTCCAGGCCGGGGAGCTGTTTTTT
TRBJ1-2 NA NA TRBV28 CASSLRVSGDIYGYTF TGTGCCAGCAGTTTAAGGGTATCAGGGGACATCTATGGCTACACCTTC
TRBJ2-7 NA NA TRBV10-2 CASSVNQNLGVPEQYF TGCGCCAGCAGTGTTAATCAGAACCTCGGAGTCCCTGAGCAGTACTTC
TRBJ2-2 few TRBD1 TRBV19 CASRPGTGNDKSGELFF TGTGCCAGTAGGCCCGGGACAGGGAATGATAAGTCCGGGGAGCTGTTTTTT
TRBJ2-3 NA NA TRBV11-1 CASQGGDTQYF TGTGCCAGCCAGGGGGGGGATACGCAGTATTTT
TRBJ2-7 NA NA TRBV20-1 CSASGVDEQYF TGCAGTGCTAGTGGTGTAGACGAGCAGTACTTC
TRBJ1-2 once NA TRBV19 CASSIDLPGTTRGYTF TGTGCCAGTAGTATAGATCTCCCAGGGACCACGAGGGGCTACACCTTC
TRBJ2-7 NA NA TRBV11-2 CASSLGGLRRESYEQYF TGTGCCAGCAGCTTAGGAGGGTTACGGCGTGAATCCTACGAGCAGTACTTC
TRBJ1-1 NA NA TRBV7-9 CASSPSGGDTEAFF TGTGCCAGCAGCCCCTCTGGAGGGGACACTGAAGCTTTCTTT
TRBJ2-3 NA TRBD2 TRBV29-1 CSVGGGGATDTQYF TGCAGCGTTGGTGGCGGGGGGGCCACAGATACGCAGTATTTT
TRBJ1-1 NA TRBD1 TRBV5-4 CASSGTGPRTEAFF TGTGCCAGCAGCGGGACAGGCCCGAGGACTGAAGCTTTCTTT
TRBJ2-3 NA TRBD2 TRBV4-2 CASSPRLAARTDTQYF TGTGCCAGCAGCCCGAGACTAGCGGCACGCACAGATACGCAGTATTTT
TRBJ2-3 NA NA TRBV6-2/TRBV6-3 CASSFSAGGTDTQYF TGTGCCAGCAGTTTCTCCGCTGGGGGCACAGATACGCAGTATTTT
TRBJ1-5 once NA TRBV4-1 CASSPIVGNQPQHF TGCGCCAGCAGCCCGATTGTAGGCAATCAGCCCCAGCATTTT
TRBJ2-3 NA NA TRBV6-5 CASSYYASTDTQYF TGTGCCAGCAGCTACTACGCATCCACAGATACGCAGTATTTT
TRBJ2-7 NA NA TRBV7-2 CASSLDGGEQYF TGTGCCAGCAGCTTGGATGGGGGCGAGCAGTACTTC
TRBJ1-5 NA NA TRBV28 CASSLLLRGGNQPQHF TGTGCCAGCAGTTTATTATTAAGGGGAGGGAATCAGCCCCAGCATTTT
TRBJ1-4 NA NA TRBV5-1 CASSLVQGLEKLFF TGCGCCAGCAGCTTGGTTCAGGGGCTTGAAAAACTGTTTTTT
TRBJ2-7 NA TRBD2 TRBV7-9 CASSELLSGGLVYEQYF TGTGCCAGCAGCGAGCTTCTTAGCGGGGGGTTGGTTTACGAGCAGTACTTC
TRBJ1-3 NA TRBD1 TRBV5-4 CASSFRTGSGNTIYF TGTGCCAGCAGCTTCCGGACAGGCTCTGGAAACACCATATATTTT
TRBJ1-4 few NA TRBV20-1 CSASNVYGANEKLFF TGCAGTGCTAGTAATGTTTACGGGGCTAATGAAAAACTGTTTTTT
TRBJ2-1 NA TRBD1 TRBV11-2 CASSSPGPGQGSYNEQFF TGTGCCAGCAGCTCCCCGGGTCCGGGACAGGGATCCTACAATGAGCAGTTCTTC
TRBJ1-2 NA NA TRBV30 CAWSVNRVRPSYGYTF TGTGCCTGGAGTGTAAATCGGGTCCGACCTAGTTATGGCTACACCTTC
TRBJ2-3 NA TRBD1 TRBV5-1 CASSTGQGGTDTQYF TGCGCCAGCAGCACGGGACAGGGTGGCACAGATACGCAGTATTTT
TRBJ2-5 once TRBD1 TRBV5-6 CASSLELTGGARQETQYF TGTGCCAGCAGCTTGGAGTTAACAGGGGGCGCGAGACAAGAGACCCAGTACTTC
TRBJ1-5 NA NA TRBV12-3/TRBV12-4 CASSLVDQPQHF TGTGCCAGCAGTTTAGTGGATCAGCCCCAGCATTTT
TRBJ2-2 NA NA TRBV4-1 CASSQPGVTGELFF TGCGCCAGCAGCCAACCCGGGGTCACCGGGGAGCTGTTTTTT
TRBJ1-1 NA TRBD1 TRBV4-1 CASSQFPGTGLNTEAFF TGCGCCAGCAGCCAATTTCCCGGGACAGGCTTAAACACTGAAGCTTTCTTT
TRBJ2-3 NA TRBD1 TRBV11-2 CASSSTTGGTDTQYF TGTGCCAGCAGCTCGACGACAGGGGGCACAGATACGCAGTATTTT
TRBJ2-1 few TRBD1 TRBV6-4 CASSGGQGAYNEQFF TGTGCCAGCAGTGGTGGACAGGGGGCCTACAATGAGCAGTTCTTC
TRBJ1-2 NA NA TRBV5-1 CASSDQLGDGYTF TGCGCCAGCAGCGATCAGTTAGGGGATGGCTACACCTTC
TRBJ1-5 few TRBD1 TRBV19 CASSIDRQGADNQPQHF TGTGCCAGTAGTATAGACCGACAGGGGGCGGACAATCAGCCCCAGCATTTT
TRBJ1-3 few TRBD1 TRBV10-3 CAIAAGTGGRNTIYF TGTGCCATCGCCGCTGGGACAGGGGGAAGGAACACCATATATTTT
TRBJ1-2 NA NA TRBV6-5 CASRGDRFNYGYTF TGTGCCAGCAGGGGTGACAGGTTTAACTATGGCTACACCTTC
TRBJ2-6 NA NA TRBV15 CATSPQWKSGANVLTF TGTGCCACCAGCCCCCAATGGAAGTCTGGGGCCAACGTCCTGACTTTC
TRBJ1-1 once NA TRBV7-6 CASSSGRMEAFF TGTGCCAGCAGCTCAGGTCGGATGGAAGCTTTCTTT
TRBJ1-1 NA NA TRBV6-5 CASIHPGLGRNEAFF TGTGCCAGCATACATCCGGGGCTTGGGCGAAATGAAGCTTTCTTT
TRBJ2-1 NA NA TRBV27 CASSFGGNEQFF TGTGCCAGCAGTTTTGGGGGCAATGAGCAGTTCTTC
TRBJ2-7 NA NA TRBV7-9 CASSPDTSYEQYF TGTGCCAGCAGCCCGGACACCTCCTACGAGCAGTACTTC
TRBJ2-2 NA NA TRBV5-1 CASSLGPVVGMTGELFF TGCGCCAGCAGCTTGGGCCCGGTAGTGGGGATGACCGGGGAGCTGTTTTTT